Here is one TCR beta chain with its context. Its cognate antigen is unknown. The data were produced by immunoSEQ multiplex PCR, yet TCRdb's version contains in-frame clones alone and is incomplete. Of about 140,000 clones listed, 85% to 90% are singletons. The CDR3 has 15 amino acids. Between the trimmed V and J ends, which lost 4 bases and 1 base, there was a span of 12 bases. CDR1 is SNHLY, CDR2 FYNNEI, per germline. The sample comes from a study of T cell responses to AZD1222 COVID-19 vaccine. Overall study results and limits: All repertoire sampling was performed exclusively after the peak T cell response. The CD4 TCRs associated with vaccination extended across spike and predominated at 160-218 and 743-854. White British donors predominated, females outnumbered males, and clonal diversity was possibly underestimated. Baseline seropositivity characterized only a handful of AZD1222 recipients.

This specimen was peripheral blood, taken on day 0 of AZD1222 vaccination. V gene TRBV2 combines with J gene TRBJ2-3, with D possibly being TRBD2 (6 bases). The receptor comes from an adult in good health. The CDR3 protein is CASSARGEGTDTQYF. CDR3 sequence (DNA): TGTGCCAGCAGTGCCCGCGGGGAGGGCACAGATACGCAGTATTTT.